The T cell receptor beta chain described here comes from a study of shared clonotypes between healthy human individuals. This clone was recorded once. Its antigen remains unidentified. Different DNA sequences within this sample yield the same CDR3. CDR1 MNHNS and CDR2 SASEGT come from the germline V gene. The CDR3 sequence is 12 residues long. Trimming pared 4 bases from V and 3 bases from J, leaving 6 bases between. The assay was run at deep level. Repertoires were generated with immunoSEQ multiplex PCR, while TCRdb's copy carries only in-frame clones and drops some. The sample carries some 2.3 million clones, 85% to 95% recorded once. Study-level points and caveats: Naive subsets tended to show greater estimated richness than memory subsets. Non-shared clonotypes had lower generation probabilities than those shared by all four donors. Blood was the sole source, and tissue repertoires probably differ.

The chain couples TRBV6-1 to TRBJ2-5; the D is unclear. This TCR came from a man in his late teens or twenties in good health. Some clones in this sample may be carry-over from other donors' samples. Source material: naive CD4+ T cells from PBMCs. Subset specified: CD45RA+ positively selected. The CDR3, as DNA: TGTGCCAGCAGTGTTGGGGAAGAGACCCAGTACTTC. Translation: CASSVGEETQYF.